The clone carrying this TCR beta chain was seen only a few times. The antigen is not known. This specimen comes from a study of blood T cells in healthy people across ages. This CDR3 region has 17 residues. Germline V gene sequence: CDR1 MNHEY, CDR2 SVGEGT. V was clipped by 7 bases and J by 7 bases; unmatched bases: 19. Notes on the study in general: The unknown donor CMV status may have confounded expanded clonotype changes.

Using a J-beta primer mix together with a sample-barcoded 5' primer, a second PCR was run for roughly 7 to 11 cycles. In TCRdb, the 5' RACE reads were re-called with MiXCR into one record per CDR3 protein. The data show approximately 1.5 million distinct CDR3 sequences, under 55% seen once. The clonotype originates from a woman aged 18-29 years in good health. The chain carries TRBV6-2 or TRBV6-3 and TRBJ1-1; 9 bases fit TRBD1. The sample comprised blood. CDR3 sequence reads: CASTSLLATGQGGEAFF. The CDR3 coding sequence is TGTGCCAGCACCTCCCTACTAGCCACGGGACAGGGTGGTGAAGCTTTCTTT.